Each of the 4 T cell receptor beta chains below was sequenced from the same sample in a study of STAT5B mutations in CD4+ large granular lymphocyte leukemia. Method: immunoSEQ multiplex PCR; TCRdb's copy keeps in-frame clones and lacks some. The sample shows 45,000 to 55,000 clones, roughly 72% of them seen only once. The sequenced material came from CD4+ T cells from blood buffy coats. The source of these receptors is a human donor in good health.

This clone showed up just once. This CDR3 reads CACSGQNYGYTF. CDR3 coding DNA: TGTGCCTGCTCCGGACAGAACTATGGCTACACCTTC. The chain links TRBV28 to TRBJ1-2; D is perhaps TRBD1 (6 bases). The CDR3 length is 12 residues. Trimming cost V 11 bases and J 2 bases, with 12 bases left between them. Looked up from germline, CDR1 is MDHEN and CDR2 is SYDVKM.

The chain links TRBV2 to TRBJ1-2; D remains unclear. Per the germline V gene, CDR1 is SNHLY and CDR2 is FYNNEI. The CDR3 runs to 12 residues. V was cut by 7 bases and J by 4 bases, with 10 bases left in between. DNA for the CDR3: TGTGCCAGCACGGTCGAAGGCTATGGCTACACCTTC. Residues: CASTVEGYGYTF.

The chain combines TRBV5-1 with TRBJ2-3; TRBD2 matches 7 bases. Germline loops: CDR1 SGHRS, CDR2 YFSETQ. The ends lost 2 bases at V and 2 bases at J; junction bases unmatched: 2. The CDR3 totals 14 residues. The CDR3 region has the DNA TGCGCCAGCAGCTTCGGACTAGACACAGATACGCAGTATTTT. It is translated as CASSFGLDTDTQYF.

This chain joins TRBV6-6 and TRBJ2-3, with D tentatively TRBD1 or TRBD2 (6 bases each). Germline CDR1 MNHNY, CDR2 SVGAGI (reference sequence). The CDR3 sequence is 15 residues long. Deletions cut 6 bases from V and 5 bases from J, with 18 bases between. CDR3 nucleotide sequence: TGTGCCAGCAGGGGTTTGAGGGGGGCCGTAGATACGCAGTATTTT. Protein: CASRGLRGAVDTQYF.